The sequence of this TCR beta chain was determined in a study of OX40 agonist ivuxolimab in advanced cancers. Study-level background: Over 30% of patients had received prior checkpoint inhibitor therapy.

There are 16 residues in the CDR3. Germline CDR1 reads MDHEN; CDR2 reads SYDVKM. This table comes from immunoSEQ multiplex PCR, and its TCRdb copy is limited to in-frame clones, with some not included. The table has about 99,000 clones, roughly 91% seen once. Comments on this clone: Its ends do not fully match the called genes, so a read error is possible.

This receptor was taken from an adult with an advanced solid tumor such as melanoma, head and neck, liver or kidney cancer. The input for sequencing was CD4+ or CD8+ T cells sorted from blood, taken in a trial of the OX40 agonist ivuxolimab. The V and J genes are TRBV28 and TRBJ2-5, with 12 bases that match TRBD2. CDR3 nucleotides: TGTGCCAGCAGTTCTGCGGGACTAGCGGGTATTGGCACGGGTAACTTC. This codes for CASSSAGLAGIGTGNF.